This T cell receptor (beta chain) was recorded in a study of blood T cell repertoires in COVID-19. In its sample, this clone was seen once. TCRdb's copy holds only in-frame clones and misses some; the assay was immunoSEQ multiplex PCR. Among 210,000 or so clones, roughly 86% were seen once, and the ten largest hold approximately 2.6%. After removal of 0 bases from V and 4 bases from J, the junction contained 7 bases not matched to a gene. Germline V gives CDR1 SGHRS, CDR2 YFSETQ. The CDR3 is 17 residues long. The sequence came from a woman between 55 and 75 years old with acute or convalescent COVID-19. V and J are TRBV5-1 and TRBJ2-3; 11 nucleotides line up with TRBD2. The sequenced sample consisted of peripheral blood. In DNA form, the CDR3 reads TGCGCCAGCAGCTTGGAAGGACTAGCGGGTAACTCAGATACGCAGTATTTT. Translating it yields CASSLEGLAGNSDTQYF.